This is a list of T cell receptor beta chains from one sample in a study of early T cells in non-severe SARS-CoV-2 infection. TCRdb processed the 5' RACE reads anew with MiXCR; each CDR3 protein has one entry. The data hold 75,000 to 100,000 distinct CDR3 sequences, with around 15% observed a single time. Sequenced: whole blood. The receptors shown here come from an adult who was a healthcare worker with PCR-confirmed SARS-CoV-2 infection or an uninfected control (not recorded which). Each CDR3 is given with its conserved first and last residue. Each record gives: V gene, clone size, J gene, D gene, CDR3 protein, CDR3 DNA. The D gene is left open where the match is weak. Not all rows give a size; the values are once, few, many and, for expanded clones, a class.

TRBV6-2/TRBV6-3,-,TRBJ1-5,-,CASSYSGGRAQPQHF,TGTGCCAGCAGTTACTCTGGGGGGCGCGCACAGCCCCAGCATTTT
TRBV6-5,-,TRBJ1-5,-,CASSSQGQGNQPQHF,TGTGCCAGCAGTTCCCAGGGGCAAGGGAATCAGCCCCAGCATTTT
TRBV28,many,TRBJ1-4,-,CASSHPGQGPEKLFF,TGTGCCAGCAGTCACCCAGGCCAGGGACCGGAAAAACTGTTTTTT
TRBV18,many,TRBJ1-5,-,CASSNQEYSNQPQHF,TGTGCCAGCTCAAATCAGGAGTATAGCAATCAGCCCCAGCATTTT
TRBV29-1,-,TRBJ2-6,-,CSVEEPVTSGANVLTF,TGCAGCGTTGAAGAGCCCGTCACGTCTGGGGCCAACGTCCTGACTTTC
TRBV5-1,-,TRBJ1-1,-,CASSSHGENTEAFF,TGCGCCAGCAGCTCACACGGGGAGAACACTGAAGCTTTCTTT
TRBV6-5,-,TRBJ2-7,TRBD2,CASSGLAGGEQYF,TGTGCCAGCAGTGGGCTAGCGGGAGGCGAGCAGTACTTC
TRBV12-3/TRBV12-4,few,TRBJ1-2,-,CASSLRAYGYTF,TGTGCCAGCAGTTTAAGGGCTTATGGCTACACCTTC
TRBV20-1,-,TRBJ1-4,-,CSPKTAAATNEKLFF,TGCAGTCCAAAAACGGCAGCAGCAACTAATGAAAAACTGTTTTTT
TRBV7-9,few,TRBJ1-1,TRBD1,CASSQGQGLAEAFF,TGTGCCAGCAGCCAAGGACAGGGCTTGGCTGAAGCTTTCTTT
TRBV7-9,few,TRBJ1-5,-,CASSFRGDQPQHF,TGTGCCAGCAGCTTCAGGGGAGATCAGCCCCAGCATTTT
TRBV12-3/TRBV12-4,many,TRBJ2-3,TRBD2,CASSSGTSGVPGTQYF,TGTGCCAGCAGCTCGGGGACTAGCGGGGTACCCGGTACGCAGTATTTT
TRBV27,many,TRBJ1-1,-,CASSTTVNTEAFF,TGTGCCAGCAGCACTACAGTAAACACTGAAGCTTTCTTT
TRBV11-2,many,TRBJ2-1,-,CASRPTGTAPYNEQFF,TGTGCCAGCAGACCGACCGGGACCGCTCCTTACAATGAGCAGTTCTTC
TRBV3-1,many,TRBJ1-5,-,CASSQDLLQPQHF,TGTGCCAGCAGCCAAGATCTCCTTCAGCCCCAGCATTTT
TRBV5-5,-,TRBJ1-1,-,CASRLQGYAAFF,TGTGCCAGCAGGTTACAGGGTTACGCAGCTTTCTTT
TRBV9,few,TRBJ2-5,TRBD2,CASSVGPLAGLQETQYF,TGTGCCAGCAGCGTAGGCCCTCTAGCGGGGCTCCAAGAGACCCAGTACTTC
TRBV20-1,-,TRBJ2-3,TRBD2,CSALLLAGDTQYF,TGCAGTGCTCTACTACTAGCGGGGGATACGCAGTATTTT
TRBV2,many,TRBJ2-3,TRBD2,CASSTTSGGPSTDTQYF,TGTGCCAGCAGTACGACTAGCGGGGGCCCTAGCACAGATACGCAGTATTTT
TRBV7-6,-,TRBJ1-2,-,CASSLALTGYGYTF,TGTGCCAGCAGCTTAGCGTTGACAGGCTATGGCTACACCTTC
TRBV20-1,few,TRBJ2-3,TRBD2,CSAETGTRITDTQYF,TGCAGTGCAGAGACCGGGACTAGGATCACAGATACGCAGTATTTT
TRBV27,many,TRBJ2-7,-,CASSKDKSYEQYF,TGTGCCAGCAGTAAGGACAAATCCTACGAGCAGTACTTC
TRBV11-3,few,TRBJ2-3,-,CASSETRGQDTQYF,TGTGCCAGCAGCGAGACTAGGGGGCAGGATACGCAGTATTTT
TRBV7-2,few,TRBJ1-2,TRBD1,CASSLDREANYGYTF,TGTGCCAGCAGCCTAGACAGGGAAGCGAACTATGGCTACACCTTC
TRBV28,many,TRBJ1-4,-,CASSAFGTGGGEKLFF,TGTGCCAGCAGTGCGTTTGGGACCGGCGGCGGGGAAAAACTGTTTTTT
TRBV3-1,few,TRBJ1-2,-,CASSQGRSYGYTF,TGTGCCAGCAGCCAAGGCAGAAGCTATGGCTACACCTTC
TRBV6-2/TRBV6-3,-,TRBJ2-1,-,CASSYSRTSNEQFF,TGTGCCAGCAGTTACTCGAGGACCAGCAATGAGCAGTTCTTC
TRBV5-1,many,TRBJ2-3,TRBD1,CASSLRQGASDTQYF,TGCGCCAGCAGCTTGAGACAGGGGGCCTCAGATACGCAGTATTTT
TRBV20-1,few,TRBJ1-4,-,CSARAIQTGKLFF,TGCAGTGCTAGGGCTATACAAACAGGAAAACTGTTTTTT
TRBV19,few,TRBJ1-6,-,CASSGTLFSPLHF,TGTGCCAGTAGCGGGACCCTTTTTTCACCCCTCCACTTT
TRBV6-2/TRBV6-3,-,TRBJ2-3,TRBD2,CASSYSGLAATSTDTQYF,TGTGCCAGCAGTTACTCGGGACTAGCAGCGACTAGCACAGATACGCAGTATTTT
TRBV15,-,TRBJ2-4,TRBD1,CATSSGRQGRSNIQYF,TGTGCCACCAGCAGTGGTCGACAGGGCCGCTCAAACATTCAGTACTTC
TRBV7-9,many,TRBJ2-5,TRBD1,CASSSLGTAQQETQYF,TGTGCCAGCAGCTCCCTCGGGACAGCGCAACAAGAGACCCAGTACTTC